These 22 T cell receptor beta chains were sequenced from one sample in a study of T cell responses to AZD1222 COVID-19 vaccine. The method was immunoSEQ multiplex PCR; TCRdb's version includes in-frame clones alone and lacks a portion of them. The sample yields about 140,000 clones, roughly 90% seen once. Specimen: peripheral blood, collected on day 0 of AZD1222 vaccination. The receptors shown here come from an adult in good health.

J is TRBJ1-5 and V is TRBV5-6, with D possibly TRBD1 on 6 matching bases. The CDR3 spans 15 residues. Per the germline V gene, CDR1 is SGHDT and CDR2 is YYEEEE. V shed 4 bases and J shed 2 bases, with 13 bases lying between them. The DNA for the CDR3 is TGTGCCAGCAGCCTCCGGGGGGGCGGCAATCAGCCCCAGCATTTT. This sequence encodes CASSLRGGGNQPQHF.

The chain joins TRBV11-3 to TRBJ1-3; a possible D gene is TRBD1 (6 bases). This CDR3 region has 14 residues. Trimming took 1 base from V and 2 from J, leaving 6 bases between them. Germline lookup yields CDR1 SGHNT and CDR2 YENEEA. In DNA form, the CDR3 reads TGTGCCAGCAGCTTAGGGACAGCTGGAAACACCATATATTTT. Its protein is CASSLGTAGNTIYF. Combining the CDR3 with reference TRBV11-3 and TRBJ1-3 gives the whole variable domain EAGVVQSPRYKIIEKKQPVAFWCNPISGHNTLYWYLQNLGQGPELLIRYENEEAVDDSQLPKDRFSAERLKGVDSTLKIQPAELGDSAVYLCASSLGTAGNTIYFGEGSWLTVV.

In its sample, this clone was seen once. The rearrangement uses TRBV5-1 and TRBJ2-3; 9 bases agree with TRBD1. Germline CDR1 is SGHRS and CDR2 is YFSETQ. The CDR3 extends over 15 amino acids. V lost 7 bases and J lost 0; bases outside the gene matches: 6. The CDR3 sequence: CASHNRGQSTDTQYF. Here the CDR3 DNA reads TGCGCCAGCCACAACAGGGGGCAAAGCACAGATACGCAGTATTTT.

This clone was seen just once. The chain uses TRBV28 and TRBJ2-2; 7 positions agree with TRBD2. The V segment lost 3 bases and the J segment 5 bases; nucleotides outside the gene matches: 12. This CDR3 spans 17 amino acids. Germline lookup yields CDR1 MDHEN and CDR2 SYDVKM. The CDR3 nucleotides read TGTGCCAGCAGTTTCGGGGTGACGGGAGGACGGACCGGGGAGCTGTTTTTT. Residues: CASSFGVTGGRTGELFF.

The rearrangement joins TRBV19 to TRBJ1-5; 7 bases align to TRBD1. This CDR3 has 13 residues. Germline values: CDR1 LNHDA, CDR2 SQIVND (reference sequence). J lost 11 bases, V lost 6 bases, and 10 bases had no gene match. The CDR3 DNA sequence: TGTGCCAGTAGCCAGACAGGGTTGGTGACCCAGCATTTT. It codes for CASSQTGLVTQHF. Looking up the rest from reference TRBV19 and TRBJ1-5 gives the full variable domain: DGGITQSPKYLFRKEGQNVTLSCEQNLNHDAMYWYRQDPGQGLRLIYYSQIVNDFQKGDIAEGYSVSREKKESFPLTVTSAQKNPTAFYLCASSQTGLVTQHFGDGTRLSIL.

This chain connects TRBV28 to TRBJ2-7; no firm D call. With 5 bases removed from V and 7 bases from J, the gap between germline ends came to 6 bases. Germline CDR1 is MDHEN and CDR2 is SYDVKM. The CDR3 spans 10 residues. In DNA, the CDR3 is TGTGCCAGCAGTGGGTGGGAGCAGTACTTC. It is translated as CASSGWEQYF.

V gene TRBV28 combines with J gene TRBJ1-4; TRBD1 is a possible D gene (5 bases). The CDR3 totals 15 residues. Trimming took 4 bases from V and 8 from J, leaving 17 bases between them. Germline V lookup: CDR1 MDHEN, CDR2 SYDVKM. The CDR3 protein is CASSSSPGAGEKLFF. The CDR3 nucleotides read TGTGCCAGCAGTTCCTCCCCCGGGGCGGGAGAAAAACTGTTTTTT.

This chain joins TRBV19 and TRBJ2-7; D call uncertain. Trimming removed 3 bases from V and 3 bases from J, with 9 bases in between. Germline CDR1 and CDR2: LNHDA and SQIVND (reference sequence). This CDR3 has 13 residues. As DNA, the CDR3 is TGTGCCAGTAGTATCGAACGCGGCTACGAGCAGTACTTC. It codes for CASSIERGYEQYF.

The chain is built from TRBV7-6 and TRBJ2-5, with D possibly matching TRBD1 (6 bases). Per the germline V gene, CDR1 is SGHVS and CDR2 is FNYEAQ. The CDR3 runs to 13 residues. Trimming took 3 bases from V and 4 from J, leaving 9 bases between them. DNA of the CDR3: TGTGCCAGCAGCTTGGACAGTTTAGAGACCCAGTACTTC. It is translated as CASSLDSLETQYF.

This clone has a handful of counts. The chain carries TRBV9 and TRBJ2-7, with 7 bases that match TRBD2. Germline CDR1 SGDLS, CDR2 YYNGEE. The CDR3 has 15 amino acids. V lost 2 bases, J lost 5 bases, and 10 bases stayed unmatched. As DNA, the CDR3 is TGTGCCAGCAGCGTGGGGGGAGGGCCAATCGACGAGCAGTACTTC. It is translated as CASSVGGGPIDEQYF.

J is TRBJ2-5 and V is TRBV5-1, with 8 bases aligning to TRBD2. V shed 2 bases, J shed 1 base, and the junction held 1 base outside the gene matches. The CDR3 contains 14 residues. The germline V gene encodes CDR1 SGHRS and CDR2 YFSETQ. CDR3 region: CASSLGLAQETQYF. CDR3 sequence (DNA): TGCGCCAGCAGCTTAGGACTAGCCCAAGAGACCCAGTACTTC.

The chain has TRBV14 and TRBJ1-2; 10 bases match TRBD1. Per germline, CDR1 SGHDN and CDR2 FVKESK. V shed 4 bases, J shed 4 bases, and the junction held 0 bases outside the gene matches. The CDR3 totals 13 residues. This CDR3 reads CASSRDRGYGYTF. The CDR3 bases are TGTGCCAGCAGCCGGGACAGGGGCTATGGCTACACCTTC. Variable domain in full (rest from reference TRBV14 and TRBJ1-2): EAGVTQFPSHSVIEKGQTVTLRCDPISGHDNLYWYRRVMGKEIKFLLHFVKESKQDESGMPNNRFLAERTGGTYSTLKVQPAELEDSGVYFCASSRDRGYGYTFGSGTRLTVV.

CDR3 region: CASDRVETEAFF. CDR3 nucleotides: TGTGCCAGCGACAGGGTCGAAACTGAAGCTTTCTTT. The rearrangement uses TRBV7-9 and TRBJ1-1; 7 bases map to TRBD1. The CDR3 is made up of 12 amino acids. The V gene end was trimmed by 8 bases and the J gene end by 5 bases; junction bases not matched to a gene: 5. Germline assignment: CDR1 SEHNR and CDR2 FQNEAQ (reference sequence).

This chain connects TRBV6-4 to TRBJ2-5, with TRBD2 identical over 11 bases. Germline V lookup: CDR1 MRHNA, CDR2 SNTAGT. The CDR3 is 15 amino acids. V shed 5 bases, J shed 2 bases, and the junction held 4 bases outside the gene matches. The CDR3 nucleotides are TGTGCCAGCAGTAAACTAGCGGGGGCTCAAGAGACCCAGTACTTC. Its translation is CASSKLAGAQETQYF.

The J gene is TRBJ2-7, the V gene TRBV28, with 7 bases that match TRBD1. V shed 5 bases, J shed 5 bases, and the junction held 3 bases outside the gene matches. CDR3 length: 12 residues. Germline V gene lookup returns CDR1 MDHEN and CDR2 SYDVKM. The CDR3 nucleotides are TGTGCCAGCAGTCTCACAGGGGACGAGCAGTACTTC. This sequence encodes CASSLTGDEQYF.

This CDR3 reads CSVLGVSGGTGELFF. CDR3 DNA: TGCAGCGTTCTAGGTGTCTCAGGGGGCACCGGGGAGCTGTTTTTT. The V call is TRBV29-1, the J call TRBJ2-2, with TRBD1 identical over 7 bases. The CDR3 sequence is 15 residues long. CDR1 is SQVTM, CDR2 ANQGSEA, per germline. V dropped 5 bases and J dropped 4; count of bases not matched to a gene: 10.

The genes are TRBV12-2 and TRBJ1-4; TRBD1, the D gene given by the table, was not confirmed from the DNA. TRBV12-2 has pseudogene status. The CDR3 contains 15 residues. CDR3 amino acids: CASRLAPGGTKKLFF. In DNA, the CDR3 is TGTGCAAGTCGCTTAGCTCCAGGGGGGACGAAAAAACTGTTTTTT.

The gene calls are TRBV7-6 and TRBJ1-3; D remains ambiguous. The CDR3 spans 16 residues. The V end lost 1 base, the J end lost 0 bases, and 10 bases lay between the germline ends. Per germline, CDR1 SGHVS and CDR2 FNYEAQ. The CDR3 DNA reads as TGTGCCAGCAGCTTAGGCAGTGGGAGCTCTGGAAACACCATATATTTT. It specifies CASSLGSGSSGNTIYF.

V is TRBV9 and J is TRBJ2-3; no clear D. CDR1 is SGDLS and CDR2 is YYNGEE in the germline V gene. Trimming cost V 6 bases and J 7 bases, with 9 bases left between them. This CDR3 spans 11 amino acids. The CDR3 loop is CASTGGYTQYF. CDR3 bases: TGTGCCAGCACCGGCGGCTATACGCAGTATTTT.

The DNA of the CDR3 is TGCGCCAGCAGCCAAGCACCCGGGCTCAGGGAGGGCAATGAGCAGTTCTTC. Its translation is CASSQAPGLREGNEQFF. The rearrangement joins TRBV4-1 to TRBJ2-1; 7 bases are a match to TRBD2. This CDR3 contains 17 residues. With V trimmed by 1 base and J by 6 bases, 12 bases remained unmatched. Looked up from germline, CDR1 is MGHRA and CDR2 is YSYEKL.

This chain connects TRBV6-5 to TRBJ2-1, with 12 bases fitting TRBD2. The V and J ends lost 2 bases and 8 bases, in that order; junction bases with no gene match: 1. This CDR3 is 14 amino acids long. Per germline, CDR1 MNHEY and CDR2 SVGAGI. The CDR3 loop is CASSYRLAGDEQFF. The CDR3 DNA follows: TGTGCCAGCAGTTACCGACTAGCGGGGGATGAGCAGTTCTTC.

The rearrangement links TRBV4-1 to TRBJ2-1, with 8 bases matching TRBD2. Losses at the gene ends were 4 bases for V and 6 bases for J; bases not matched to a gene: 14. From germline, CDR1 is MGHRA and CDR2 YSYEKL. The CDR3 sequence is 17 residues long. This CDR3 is CASSPGTRGKDFNEQFF. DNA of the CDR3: TGCGCCAGCAGCCCGGGGACTAGGGGAAAAGATTTCAATGAGCAGTTCTTC.